These 31 T cell receptor beta chains were all obtained from the same sample, sequenced in a study of sequential checkpoint blockade in melanoma. The protocol was immunoSEQ multiplex PCR, while the TCRdb copy is restricted to in-frame clones and leaves out a portion. This table has about 4,900 clones, 35% to 40% appearing once. As for treatment: randomized to nivolumab then ipilimumab (arm A) or the reverse (arm B). This specimen was tumor tissue (inferred from file names), taken from a patient given nivolumab and ipilimumab in sequence. The receptor set was obtained from a human donor with melanoma.

The chain combines TRBV10-2 with TRBJ2-3, with D uncertain. The germline gives CDR1 WSHSY, CDR2 SAAADI. V was pared by 2 bases and J by 1 base, with 10 bases between. The CDR3 loop spans 15 amino acids. The CDR3 DNA sequence: TGCGCCAGCAGTGAGGGTAGCCTGGGCACAGATACGCAGTATTTT. Translation: CASSEGSLGTDTQYF.

V is TRBV5-1 and J is TRBJ2-7; 7 bases agree with TRBD1. In germline, CDR1 is SGHRS, CDR2 YFSETQ. V was clipped by 4 bases and J by 5 bases; unmatched bases: 9. CDR3 size: 14 residues. The CDR3 bases are TGCGCCAGCAGCCTAGGGGGCGCATCCCACGAGCAGTACTTC. This encodes CASSLGGASHEQYF. The whole variable domain, filled in from reference TRBV5-1 and TRBJ2-7, reads KAGVTQTPRYLIKTRGQQVTLSCSPISGHRSVSWYQQTPGQGLQFLFEYFSETQRNKGNFPGRFSGRQFSNSRSEMNVSTLELGDSALYLCASSLGGASHEQYFGPGTRLTVT.

This clone is classed as medium-sized. This sequence joins TRBV6-8 and TRBJ1-4, with 7 nucleotides matching TRBD1. Trimming took 6 bases from V and 2 from J; bases not matched to a gene: 3. Per the germline V gene, CDR1 is MNHGY and CDR2 is SAAAGT. This CDR3 spans 14 amino acids. CDR3 protein: CASRDRTTNEKLFF. CDR3 nucleotide sequence: TGTGCCAGCAGGGACAGGACCACTAATGAAAAACTGTTTTTT.

The V and J genes are TRBV11-1 and TRBJ2-1; TRBD2 agrees at 7 bases. The J segment lost 1 base and the V segment lost 1 base, leaving 7 bases of the junction unmatched. The CDR3 runs 17 residues. The germline V gene encodes CDR1 SGHAT and CDR2 FQDESV (reference sequence). The CDR3 nucleotides read TGTGCCAGCAGCTTAGTAGGCGGGAGTGTTTCCTACAATGAGCAGTTCTTC. The encoded protein is CASSLVGGSVSYNEQFF.

The chain links TRBV28 to TRBJ2-7; TRBD1 matches at 8 bases. Germline V gene data show CDR1 as MDHEN and CDR2 as SYDVKM. The CDR3 extends over 14 amino acids. V shed 6 bases, J shed 3 bases, and the junction held 7 bases outside the gene matches. In DNA form, the CDR3 reads TGTGCCAGCAGGGAGGACAGGGTCTACTACGAGCAGTACTTC. Its translation is CASREDRVYYEQYF.

V is TRBV29-1 and J is TRBJ1-4; perhaps TRBD1 as D (5 bases). Trimming left V 5 bases short and J 4 bases short, with 17 bases between. The CDR3 runs to 15 residues. CDR1 is SQVTM and CDR2 is ANQGSEA in the germline V gene. The DNA for the CDR3 is TGCAGCGTTTCGACCGGATGGGGCTTTAATGAAAAACTGTTTTTT. It is translated as CSVSTGWGFNEKLFF.

This clone has a handful of counts. The V call is TRBV11-3, the J call TRBJ2-3; TRBD1 might be the D (7 bases). The length of the CDR3 is 16 residues. V lost 1 base to trimming and J lost 3 bases, with 14 bases between them. CDR1 SGHNT and CDR2 YENEEA come from the germline V gene. CDR3 DNA sequence: TGTGCCAGCAGCTTAGTGGAGGGGGCGCAGACAGATACGCAGTATTTT. This sequence encodes CASSLVEGAQTDTQYF. Filled out from reference TRBV11-3 and TRBJ2-3, the complete variable domain reads EAGVVQSPRYKIIEKKQPVAFWCNPISGHNTLYWYLQNLGQGPELLIRYENEEAVDDSQLPKDRFSAERLKGVDSTLKIQPAELGDSAVYLCASSLVEGAQTDTQYFGPGTRLTVL.

The genes are TRBV19 and TRBJ2-7; D might be TRBD1 (6 bases). Germline CDR1 reads LNHDA; CDR2 reads SQIVND (reference sequence). V shed 6 bases and J shed 4 bases, with 7 bases lying between them. The CDR3 is 11 residues long. The CDR3 nucleotides are TGTGCCAGTAGCAGGGGATACGAGCAGTACTTC. Translated: CASSRGYEQYF.

The genes are TRBV18 and TRBJ2-1; 9 bases fit TRBD1. Germline V CDR1 and CDR2: KGHSH, LQKENI. The V segment lost 3 bases and the J segment 5 bases; nucleotides outside the gene matches: 2. This CDR3 spans 14 amino acids. In DNA, the CDR3 is TGTGCCAGCTCACCCGGGACAGGGAACAATGAGCAGTTCTTC. It specifies CASSPGTGNNEQFF.

V usage is TRBV18 and J usage is TRBJ2-2; 13 positions match TRBD2. The germline V gene encodes CDR1 KGHSH and CDR2 LQKENI. This CDR3 is built from 18 residues. Trimming cost V 5 bases and J 4 bases; bases outside gene matches: 10. The CDR3 reads CASSSGLAGAHATGELFF. In DNA, the CDR3 is TGTGCCAGCTCATCCGGACTAGCGGGAGCCCACGCCACCGGGGAGCTGTTTTTT. Looking up the rest from reference TRBV18 and TRBJ2-2 gives the full variable domain: NAGVMQNPRHLVRRRGQEARLRCSPMKGHSHVYWYRQLPEEGLKFMVYLQKENIIDESGMPKERFSAEFPKEGPSILRIQQVVRGDSAAYFCASSSGLAGAHATGELFFGEGSRLTVL.

V gene TRBV11-3 combines with J gene TRBJ1-3, with D uncertain. From germline, CDR1 is SGHNT and CDR2 YENEEA. This CDR3 contains 18 residues. The V end lost 5 bases, the J end lost 4 bases, and 24 bases lay between the germline ends. CDR3 region: CASSPTGMTRILGNTIYF. CDR3 in DNA: TGTGCCAGCAGCCCAACCGGGATGACACGCATACTGGGAAACACCATATATTTT.

The count of this clone is one. The rearrangement uses TRBV16 and TRBJ1-5; D gene ambiguous. The CDR3 covers 14 residues. Per the germline V gene, CDR1 is KGHSY and CDR2 is FQNENV. Trimming cost V 3 bases and J 7 bases, with 13 bases left between them. The CDR3 is CASSQSRAGQPQHF. CDR3 nucleotides: TGTGCCAGCAGCCAGTCCCGGGCGGGGCAGCCCCAGCATTTT.

This clone was counted between two and nine times. The chain links TRBV9 to TRBJ1-2; D possibly corresponds to TRBD1 (5 bases). The CDR3 totals 13 residues. V gave up 3 bases and J gave up 7 bases, with 13 bases separating them. Germline loops: CDR1 SGDLS, CDR2 YYNGEE. CDR3 DNA sequence: TGTGCCAGCAGCGCCCCCGGGAGGGGTGGCTACACCTTC. It encodes CASSAPGRGGYTF.

This chain uses TRBV19 with TRBJ1-1; a possible D gene is TRBD1 (6 bases). This CDR3 is built from 13 residues. V was cut by 5 bases and J by 11 bases, with 18 bases left in between. The germline V gene encodes CDR1 LNHDA and CDR2 SQIVND (reference sequence). CDR3: CASSDRPPTGAFF. The CDR3 DNA reads TGTGCCAGTAGTGACAGGCCCCCCACTGGGGCTTTCTTT.

The chain joins TRBV19 to TRBJ2-7; 13 nucleotides match TRBD2. V trimming: 4 bases; J trimming: 0 bases; junction bases outside the gene matches: 3. The CDR3 sequence is 16 residues long. The germline V gene encodes CDR1 LNHDA and CDR2 SQIVND (reference sequence). In nucleotides, the CDR3 is TGTGCCAGTAGTAAGGGACTAGCGGGAACCTCCTACGAGCAGTACTTC. Amino acid sequence: CASSKGLAGTSYEQYF.

This clone was seen more than once but under ten times. This rearrangement joins TRBV4-1 to TRBJ1-2, with 7 bases matching TRBD1. The germline gives CDR1 MGHRA, CDR2 YSYEKL. This CDR3 is built from 13 residues. After removal of 3 bases from V and 8 bases from J, the junction contained 6 bases not matched to a gene. In DNA, the CDR3 is TGCGCCAGCAGCCAGGGGACAGTTGGCGGCTACACCTTC. It encodes CASSQGTVGGYTF.

A few counts support this clone. The V call is TRBV30, the J call TRBJ2-1; 11 nucleotides agree with TRBD2. V gave up 4 bases and J gave up 3 bases; unmatched junction bases: 8. Germline CDR1 reads GTSNPN; CDR2 reads SVGIG (reference sequence). CDR3 length: 16 amino acids. CDR3 sequence: CAWNRGLAGLYNEQFF. Written as DNA, the CDR3 is TGTGCCTGGAACCGAGGACTAGCGGGCCTCTACAATGAGCAGTTCTTC.

By sample fraction, this clone is medium-sized. The V gene is TRBV7-1, the J gene TRBJ1-5; no reliable D call. TRBV7-1 is noted as an ORF with a role that remains uncertain. The CDR3 extends over 13 amino acids. Trimming left V 4 bases short and J 5 bases short, with 9 bases between. The CDR3 spells CASSLTGDQPQHF. CDR3 DNA: TGTGCCAGCAGCTTAACCGGGGATCAGCCCCAGCATTTT.

This chain joins TRBV19 and TRBJ1-2; 9 nucleotides match TRBD1. Germline CDR1 LNHDA, CDR2 SQIVND (reference sequence). This CDR3 is 14 amino acids long. Trimming took 6 bases from V and 4 from J; bases not matched to a gene: 6. CDR3 in amino acids: CASRRTGAVYGYTF. Here the CDR3 DNA reads TGTGCCAGTAGGCGGACAGGGGCGGTCTATGGCTACACCTTC.

This chain joins TRBV19 and TRBJ1-2; no clear D. V lost 6 bases and J 4 bases, leaving 12 bases between the germline ends. The germline gives CDR1 LNHDA, CDR2 SQIVND (reference sequence). The CDR3 runs to 13 residues. The CDR3 region has the DNA TGTGCCAGTAGGGAGACGACCGGCTATGGCTACACCTTC. This encodes CASRETTGYGYTF.

This clone appeared a few times. V and J are TRBV10-2 and TRBJ1-1; 8 bases are shared with TRBD1. The V and J ends lost 6 bases and 1 base, in that order; junction bases with no gene match: 4. The germline gives CDR1 WSHSY, CDR2 SAAADI. CDR3 length: 14 residues. For the CDR3, the DNA is TGCGCCAGCAGACAGGGGGGGGCGAACACTGAAGCTTTCTTT. The encoded protein is CASRQGGANTEAFF.

The rearrangement joins TRBV11-3 to TRBJ2-5, with 8 positions matching TRBD2. CDR1 and CDR2 (germline): SGHNT, YENEEA. Trimming at V came to 2 bases and at J to 7 bases, leaving 15 bases not matched to a gene. The CDR3 spans 17 residues. In DNA form, the CDR3 reads TGTGCCAGCAGCTTACGGCGTTTAGCGGGACGGGGGGGGACCCAGTACTTC. The encoded protein is CASSLRRLAGRGGTQYF.

This clone was seen only a few times. The chain is built from TRBV28 and TRBJ1-4; 8 positions agree with TRBD1. With V trimmed by 6 bases and J by 8 bases, 5 bases remained unmatched. The V gene's germline CDR1 is MDHEN and CDR2 SYDVKM. The CDR3 spans 13 residues. The CDR3 spells CASSSRTGEKLFF. For the CDR3, the DNA is TGTGCCAGCAGCTCCCGGACAGGGGAAAAACTGTTTTTT.

V is TRBV30 and J is TRBJ1-2; 8 bases match TRBD1. Per germline, CDR1 GTSNPN and CDR2 SVGIG (reference sequence). The CDR3 has 13 amino acids. Trimming took 0 bases from V and 4 from J; bases not matched to a gene: 1. The CDR3 spells CAWSVQGGYGYTF. The CDR3 DNA reads TGTGCCTGGAGTGTACAGGGGGGCTATGGCTACACCTTC.

The chain carries TRBV18 and TRBJ2-7, with TRBD2 identical over 10 bases. Germline V gene lookup returns CDR1 KGHSH and CDR2 LQKENI. Trimming cost V 1 base and J 7 bases; bases outside gene matches: 7. The CDR3 totals 15 residues. Here the CDR3 DNA reads TGTGCCAGCTCACCACGGCCTAGCGGGAGTCAAGAGCAGTACTTC. This gives the protein CASSPRPSGSQEQYF.

This chain uses TRBV19 with TRBJ1-5; the D is unclear. The CDR3 sequence is 15 residues long. CDR1 is LNHDA and CDR2 is SQIVND in the germline V gene (reference sequence). The ends were cut back, 7 bases at V and 1 base at J, with 14 bases in the middle. CDR3 loop: CASTPLLGSNQPQHF. The CDR3 DNA follows: TGTGCCAGTACCCCCCTACTAGGAAGCAATCAGCCCCAGCATTTT.

By proportion, this clone is medium-sized. The rearrangement joins TRBV28 to TRBJ1-5; 7 nucleotides agree with TRBD1. This CDR3 contains 15 residues. Germline CDR1 is MDHEN and CDR2 is SYDVKM. Unmatched junction bases numbered 9, after V lost 6 bases and J lost 4 bases. The CDR3 loop is CASRPRDSRNQPQHF. The CDR3 DNA follows: TGTGCCAGCAGGCCTAGGGACAGTAGGAATCAGCCCCAGCATTTT.

This clone was seen a handful of times. The chain employs TRBV11-3 and TRBJ2-2; the D is unclear. The CDR3 contains 15 residues. Per germline, CDR1 SGHNT and CDR2 YENEEA. V dropped 3 bases and J dropped 1 base, with 9 bases sitting between them. The CDR3 nucleotides are TGTGCCAGCAGCTTTGGCGTACTGAACACCGGGGAGCTGTTTTTT. Its translation: CASSFGVLNTGELFF.

The chain employs TRBV19 and TRBJ2-7; perhaps D is TRBD1 or TRBD2 (5 bases each). Germline assignment: CDR1 LNHDA and CDR2 SQIVND (reference sequence). This CDR3 is built from 15 residues. The germline V and J ends were trimmed by 7 bases and 2 bases, with 18 bases remaining between them. The CDR3 DNA is TGTGCCAGTACCCTGGGACCGGGAATCGCCTACGAGCAGTACTTC. This gives the protein CASTLGPGIAYEQYF.

By frequency in the sample, this clone is medium-sized. The J gene is TRBJ1-1, the V gene TRBV11-3, with no clear D. Germline CDR1 and CDR2: SGHNT and YENEEA. V dropped 5 bases and J dropped 5 bases, with 15 bases sitting between them. CDR3 length: 14 amino acids. The CDR3 nucleotides are TGTGCCAGCAGCCTCACCGGAGGGAGTACTGAAGCTTTCTTT. Translated, it gives CASSLTGGSTEAFF.

This clone was observed a handful of times. The chain joins TRBV6-8 to TRBJ2-3; TRBD1 aligns across 9 bases. After removal of 6 bases from V and 5 bases from J, the junction contained 6 bases not matched to a gene. The CDR3 has 14 residues. CDR1 and CDR2 (germline): MNHGY, SAAAGT. The CDR3 loop is CASREGTGKDTQYF. CDR3 DNA sequence: TGTGCCAGCAGGGAAGGGACAGGGAAAGATACGCAGTATTTT.